These 19 T cell receptor beta chains were sequenced from one sample in a study of T cells in localized non-small cell lung cancer. Repertoires were generated with immunoSEQ multiplex PCR, while TCRdb's copy carries only in-frame clones and drops some. Among tens of thousands of clones, roughly 76% were seen once, and the ten largest hold around 4.6%. The sample was PBMCs, taken before any cancer treatment. These receptors originate from a man between 40 and 69 years old with stage II lung adenocarcinoma.

The rearrangement uses TRBV28 and TRBJ2-3; TRBD2 matches at 8 bases. CDR3 length equals 14 residues. Germline values: CDR1 MDHEN, CDR2 SYDVKM. Unmatched junction bases numbered 10, after V lost 6 bases and J lost 8 bases. CDR3 sequence reads: CASSFTSGRGTQYF. The CDR3 region has the DNA TGTGCCAGCAGCTTTACTAGCGGACGAGGTACGCAGTATTTT. Together with reference TRBV28 and TRBJ2-3, the CDR3 gives the full variable domain: DVKVTQSSRYLVKRTGEKVFLECVQDMDHENMFWYRQDPGLGLRLIYFSYDVKMKEKGDIPEGYSVSREKKERFSLILESASTNQTSMYLCASSFTSGRGTQYFGPGTRLTVL.

The chain joins TRBV10-3 to TRBJ1-1; D may be TRBD1 (5 bases). The germline gives CDR1 ENHRY, CDR2 SYGVKD. The CDR3 covers 15 residues. Trimming pared 6 bases from V and 4 bases from J, leaving 18 bases between. This chain's CDR3 is CAISPDPRDGTEAFF. The CDR3, as DNA: TGTGCCATCAGCCCCGACCCCAGGGATGGCACTGAAGCTTTCTTT.

V usage is TRBV6-5 and J usage is TRBJ2-5; D is ambiguous. Germline-derived CDR1 and CDR2 are MNHEY and SVGAGI. The CDR3 runs to 13 residues. Trimming shortened V by 6 bases and J by 2 bases, and 10 bases separated the two germline ends. The CDR3 is CASSPSRQETQYF. In DNA form, the CDR3 reads TGTGCCAGCAGCCCCAGCAGGCAAGAGACCCAGTACTTC.

The V and J genes are TRBV18 and TRBJ2-1, with TRBD2 identical over 15 bases. The CDR3 has 20 residues. CDR1 KGHSH and CDR2 LQKENI come from the germline V gene. The junction had 9 bases not matched to a gene; V was cut back by 3 bases and J by 0 bases. This CDR3 is CASSPPGLAGGWSSYNEQFF. In nucleotides, the CDR3 is TGTGCCAGCTCACCTCCGGGACTAGCGGGAGGCTGGAGCTCCTACAATGAGCAGTTCTTC.

The chain has TRBV7-6 and TRBJ1-6, with 7 bases identical to TRBD1. Trimming at V came to 1 base and at J to 7 bases, leaving 4 bases not matched to a gene. The germline V gene encodes CDR1 SGHVS and CDR2 FNYEAQ. This CDR3 spans 15 amino acids. CDR3: CASSLEGQQNSPLHF. CDR3 DNA sequence: TGTGCCAGCAGCTTAGAGGGACAGCAGAATTCACCCCTCCACTTT.

The chain employs TRBV7-3 and TRBJ2-3; possibly TRBD1 for D (5 bases). The CDR3 runs 13 residues. From germline, CDR1 is SGHTA and CDR2 FQGTGA. Trimming pared 6 bases from V and 1 base from J, leaving 8 bases between. Here the CDR3 DNA reads TGTGCCAGCAGGGAGACAGGCACAGATACGCAGTATTTT. Protein sequence: CASRETGTDTQYF.

The rearrangement links TRBV15 to TRBJ1-3; TRBD1 aligns across 11 bases. Germline trimming cut 2 bases from V and 0 bases from J; bases unmatched to any gene: 12. Germline CDR1 LNHNV, CDR2 YYDKDF (reference sequence). The length of the CDR3 is 20 residues. Written as DNA, the CDR3 is TGTGCCACCAGCAGAAGCTTGGGACAGGGGGTTCCCCGCTCTGGAAACACCATATATTTT. Translated, it gives CATSRSLGQGVPRSGNTIYF. Based on the CDR3 plus reference TRBV15 and TRBJ1-3, the full variable domain is DAMVIQNPRYQVTQFGKPVTLSCSQTLNHNVMYWYQQKSSQAPKLLFHYYDKDFNNEADTPDNFQSRRPNTSFCFLDIRSPGLGDTAMYLCATSRSLGQGVPRSGNTIYFGEGSWLTVV.

This clone was seen a handful of times. V and J are TRBV6-6 and TRBJ2-1; 8 nucleotides match TRBD2. Germline trimming cut 5 bases from V and 5 bases from J; bases unmatched to any gene: 8. The CDR3 length is 15 residues. Germline CDR1 is MNHNY and CDR2 is SVGAGI (reference sequence). The CDR3 is CASSKRGGTHNEQFF. CDR3 bases: TGTGCCAGCAGTAAACGGGGGGGCACCCACAATGAGCAGTTCTTC.

This clone showed up just once. The V and J genes are TRBV6-6 and TRBJ1-3; TRBD1 matches 7 bases. V gave up 1 base and J gave up 4 bases; unmatched junction bases: 1. The CDR3 sequence is 14 residues long. Germline V lookup: CDR1 MNHNY, CDR2 SVGAGI (reference sequence). This CDR3 reads CASSYLQGGNTIYF. The DNA for the CDR3 is TGTGCCAGCAGTTACTTACAGGGGGGAAACACCATATATTTT.

This clone was seen once. The chain carries TRBV18 and TRBJ1-5; D not certain. The CDR3 runs 16 residues. With 2 bases removed from V and 0 bases from J, the gap between germline ends came to 11 bases. Germline lookup yields CDR1 KGHSH and CDR2 LQKENI. This chain's CDR3 is CASSPSLELSNQPQHF. The CDR3 nucleotides read TGTGCCAGCTCACCAAGTCTGGAGCTTAGCAATCAGCCCCAGCATTTT.

The chain recombines TRBV7-3 with TRBJ2-1, with D perhaps TRBD2 (6 bases). The germline gives CDR1 SGHTA, CDR2 FQGTGA. V lost 5 bases and J 0 bases, leaving 14 bases between the germline ends. The CDR3 consists of 16 residues. The CDR3 DNA follows: TGTGCCAGCAGCCCCTTGGCGGGAATCTCCTACAATGAGCAGTTCTTC. Residues: CASSPLAGISYNEQFF.

This clone has more than one count but fewer than ten. This chain uses TRBV30 with TRBJ1-4; TRBD1 might be the D (6 bases). Looked up from germline, CDR1 is GTSNPN and CDR2 is SVGIG (reference sequence). The CDR3 loop spans 13 amino acids. V dropped 1 base and J dropped 5 bases, with 8 bases sitting between them. CDR3 nucleotides: TGTGCCTGGAGTGGGGACAACAATGAAAAACTGTTTTTT. Translating it yields CAWSGDNNEKLFF.

The rearrangement links TRBV5-1 to TRBJ2-2; D may match TRBD1 or TRBD2 (5 bases each). CDR3 size: 16 residues. Trimming took off 1 base at V and 2 bases at J, with 12 bases between the two ends. CDR1 SGHRS and CDR2 YFSETQ come from the germline V gene. The CDR3 reads CASSLRGVSNTGELFF. The CDR3, as DNA: TGCGCCAGCAGCTTGCGAGGGGTTAGCAACACCGGGGAGCTGTTTTTT.

This clone was seen more than once but under ten times. The gene calls are TRBV28 and TRBJ2-3, with unresolved D. Trimming took 5 bases from V and 6 from J, leaving 6 bases between them. CDR3 length: 11 amino acids. Germline V gene sequence: CDR1 MDHEN, CDR2 SYDVKM. Written as DNA, the CDR3 is TGTGCCAGCAGTGCCGCCGATACGCAGTATTTT. It codes for CASSAADTQYF.

The genes are TRBV6-1 and TRBJ2-3, with 7 bases that match TRBD2. Germline CDR1 is MNHNS and CDR2 is SASEGT. The V and J ends lost 8 bases and 5 bases, in that order; junction bases with no gene match: 10. CDR3 length equals 14 residues. The CDR3 DNA is TGTGCCAGCGGGGAGCGGGACTGGGTAGATACGCAGTATTTT. It is translated as CASGERDWVDTQYF.

The chain carries TRBV14 and TRBJ1-3; 11 bases align to TRBD1. Trimming at V came to 5 bases and at J to 4 bases, leaving 4 bases not matched to a gene. CDR1 SGHDN and CDR2 FVKESK come from the germline V gene. The CDR3 covers 15 residues. CDR3 DNA sequence: TGTGCCAGCAGCGGACAGGGGGCGCGGGGAAACACCATATATTTT. Residues: CASSGQGARGNTIYF.

The sample holds one count of this clone. The chain employs TRBV5-1 and TRBJ2-1; 10 bases match TRBD1. This CDR3 contains 15 residues. Germline V lookup: CDR1 SGHRS, CDR2 YFSETQ. V lost 4 bases and J lost 7; bases outside the gene matches: 8. DNA of the CDR3: TGCGCCAGCAGCCAGCCGGACAGGGGGAGGAATGAGCAGTTCTTC. It encodes CASSQPDRGRNEQFF.

This clone appeared once. The rearrangement uses TRBV4-1 and TRBJ2-5; TRBD2 matches 11 bases. Trimming cost V 2 bases and J 4 bases; bases outside gene matches: 9. Germline loops: CDR1 MGHRA, CDR2 YSYEKL. The CDR3 loop spans 17 amino acids. The chain's CDR3 is CASSQIPLAGGGETQYF. As DNA, the CDR3 is TGCGCCAGCAGCCAAATTCCGTTAGCGGGAGGGGGAGAGACCCAGTACTTC.

The V call is TRBV4-2, the J call TRBJ1-3; 7 bases map to TRBD1. The length of the CDR3 is 16 residues. Germline CDR1 reads LGHNA; CDR2 reads YNFKEQ. The V gene end was trimmed by 0 bases and the J gene end by 0 bases; junction bases not matched to a gene: 2. The CDR3 reads CASSQEHRGSGNTIYF. The CDR3 region has the DNA TGTGCCAGCAGCCAAGAACACAGGGGCTCTGGAAACACCATATATTTT.